These 10 T cell receptor beta chains were sequenced from one sample in a study of T cells expressing NK-cell markers. TCRdb reprocessed the 5' RACE reads and reports one entry per CDR3 protein, with no DNA. This sample's clone table lists 200,000 to 300,000 distinct CDR3 sequences. The specimen was blood T cells: a sorted CD56 or NKG2C T cell subset, CD4+ or CD8+ T cells, or bulk PBMC T cells (not recorded which). The source of these receptors is a man in his late teens or twenties in good health.

This chain uses TRBV6-5 with TRBJ2-5. The CDR3 contains 14 residues. Germline lookup yields CDR1 MNHEY and CDR2 SVGAGI. The CDR3 region is CASSYSRIAETQYF.

The CDR3 sequence is CASSLFRGQGITYEQYF. This rearrangement joins TRBV7-8 to TRBJ2-7; as DNA is missing, the TRBD1 call by TCRdb cannot be tested. The CDR3 is 17 residues long. Germline CDR1 reads SGHVS; CDR2 reads FQNEAQ.

V gene TRBV11-2 combines with J gene TRBJ2-1; the D call of TRBD1 rests on TCRdb alone, since no DNA is present to check it. The CDR3 extends over 16 amino acids. Per germline, CDR1 SGHAT and CDR2 FQNNGV. This chain's CDR3 is CASSLPLGGSYNEQFF.

This sequence joins TRBV30 and TRBJ2-2. The CDR3 spans 14 residues. CDR1 GTSNPN and CDR2 SVGIG come from the germline V gene (reference sequence). CDR3 residues: CAWSVPSNTGELFF.

V is TRBV20-1 and J is TRBJ2-1; TCRdb reports TRBD2, a call that lacks DNA to check it against. CDR1 is DFQATT, CDR2 SNEGSKA, per germline (reference sequence). CDR3 size: 16 residues. CDR3 protein: CSASPLAPSSYNEQFF.

The CDR3 sequence: CASSPPSHNEQFF. This chain joins TRBV7-9 and TRBJ2-1; the D call of TRBD1 rests on TCRdb alone, since no DNA is present to check it. CDR3 length: 13 amino acids. CDR1 is SEHNR, CDR2 FQNEAQ, per germline (reference sequence). The complete variable domain, with remaining parts taken from reference TRBV7-9 and TRBJ2-1, reads DTGVSQNPRHKITKRGQNVTFRCDPISEHNRLYWYRQTLGQGPEFLTYFQNEAQLEKSRLLSDRFSAERPKGSFSTLEIQRTEQGDSAMYLCASSPPSHNEQFFGPGTRLTVL.

V and J are TRBV11-1 and TRBJ2-5; the D call of TRBD1 rests on TCRdb alone, since no DNA is present to check it. This CDR3 is 15 amino acids long. The germline V gene encodes CDR1 SGHAT and CDR2 FQDESV (reference sequence). This CDR3 reads CASSPGEAGQETQYF.

CDR3 in amino acids: CASPRGTEAFF. The chain is built from TRBV19 and TRBJ1-1; TCRdb reports TRBD1, a call that lacks DNA to check it against. The CDR3 covers 11 residues. Germline CDR1 reads LNHDA; CDR2 reads SQIVND (reference sequence).

The gene calls are TRBV5-1 and TRBJ2-5; TCRdb returns TRBD2, unconfirmable since there is no DNA. The CDR3 runs 14 residues. Germline CDR1 is SGHRS and CDR2 is YFSETQ. The CDR3 is CASSLVPEAVTQYF.

The gene calls are TRBV12-3 or TRBV12-4 and TRBJ2-7; no DNA is available, so the TRBD2 call from TCRdb remains unchecked. The CDR3 loop spans 13 amino acids. The CDR3 protein is CASSRGQAGEQYF.